This T cell receptor (beta chain) appears in the sequencing data of a study of cytomegalovirus exposure and HLA in healthy donors. In the study overall: One earlier analysis, a look at some 180 million T cells, found more than 100 million unique TCR beta sequences.

CDR1 is LNHDA, CDR2 SQIVND, per germline (reference sequence). V shed 9 bases, J shed 3 bases, and the junction held 7 bases outside the gene matches. This CDR3 region has 14 residues. Remarks on this clone: The target antigen is unknown.

General study points: It was reported in a later analysis that an Asian-associated ancestry cluster showed fewer N-insertions than the approximately 670-donor mean.

With 60 Vbeta and 13 Jbeta primers, the PCR was carried out. The method was immunoSEQ multiplex PCR; TCRdb's version includes in-frame clones alone and lacks a portion of them. The sample carries about 55,000 clones, around 79% recorded once. The specimen sequenced was PBMCs. The V gene is TRBV19, the J gene TRBJ2-2; 7 positions agree with TRBD1. The sequence came from a female donor in good health and CMV-seronegative. The CDR3 here is CASQGVGDTGELFF. The DNA of the CDR3 is TGTGCCAGCCAGGGGGTAGGGGACACCGGGGAGCTGTTTTTT.